The 26 T cell receptor beta chains below were found in one sample sequenced in a study of patients and donors after allogeneic stem cell transplantation. In TCRdb, the RT-PCR reads were re-called with MiXCR into one record per CDR3 protein. The sample carries approximately 99,000 distinct CDR3 sequences, over 30% recorded once. The sequencing input was blood, either unsorted or a sorted T cell fraction (not recorded which). The receptors were sampled from a human donor who was either an allogeneic HSCT recipient or a stem cell or donor lymphocyte infusion donor (not recorded which). It is not recorded whose cells these are; they may come from a transplant donor.

V usage is TRBV15 and J usage is TRBJ1-5; D call uncertain. The CDR3 runs 14 residues. The germline V gene has CDR1 LNHNV and CDR2 YYDKDF (reference sequence). Trimming stripped 0 bases from V and 5 bases from J, with 8 bases between. The DNA of the CDR3 is TGTGCCACCAGCAGAGACTTCGAGGATCAGCCCCAGCATTTT. As protein: CATSRDFEDQPQHF.

This clonotype was seen a few times. The CDR3 loop reads CSARTYSYYNEQFF. The CDR3 nucleotides are TGCAGTGCTAGGACCTATTCTTACTACAATGAGCAGTTCTTC. V and J are TRBV20-1 and TRBJ2-1, with D hard to call. Trimming removed 3 bases from V and 3 bases from J, with 12 bases in between. Germline V lookup: CDR1 DFQATT, CDR2 SNEGSKA (reference sequence). This CDR3 has 14 residues.

This rearrangement joins TRBV5-1 to TRBJ2-3; D is tentatively TRBD1 or TRBD2 (5 bases each). The CDR3 runs to 14 residues. V shed 2 bases and J shed 6 bases, with 13 bases lying between them. CDR1 SGHRS and CDR2 YFSETQ come from the germline V gene. The CDR3 loop reads CASSFLSGTDTQYF. Written as DNA, the CDR3 is TGCGCCAGCAGCTTCCTGTCCGGGACGGATACGCAGTATTTT. Full variable domain (outside the CDR3, taken from reference TRBV5-1 and TRBJ2-3): KAGVTQTPRYLIKTRGQQVTLSCSPISGHRSVSWYQQTPGQGLQFLFEYFSETQRNKGNFPGRFSGRQFSNSRSEMNVSTLELGDSALYLCASSFLSGTDTQYFGPGTRLTVL.

This clonotype was detected only a few times. V and J are TRBV4-3 and TRBJ1-6; D not resolved. CDR1 and CDR2 from the germline V gene are LGHNA and YSLEER. The CDR3 has 14 amino acids. With 0 bases removed from V and 11 bases from J, the gap between germline ends came to 11 bases. In DNA, the CDR3 is TGCGCCAGCAGCCAAGATCTCGAGGGCGCACCCCTCCACTTT. This translates into CASSQDLEGAPLHF.

J is TRBJ1-1 and V is TRBV4-2, with 7 bases that match TRBD1. Trimming removed 1 base from V and 3 bases from J; junction bases left unmatched: 8. Germline V gene lookup returns CDR1 LGHNA and CDR2 YNFKEQ. There are 16 residues in the CDR3. The CDR3 loop reads CASSQGHRGLDTEAFF. The CDR3 DNA reads TGTGCCAGCAGCCAAGGTCACAGGGGATTGGACACTGAAGCTTTCTTT.

The chain has TRBV10-3 and TRBJ2-7, with D unresolved. This CDR3 region has 15 residues. CDR1 is ENHRY, CDR2 SYGVKD, per germline. The V end lost 2 bases, the J end lost 0 bases, and 11 bases lay between the germline ends. The CDR3 spells CAISELGISSYEQYF. CDR3 DNA: TGTGCCATCAGTGAGCTGGGGATTAGCTCCTACGAGCAGTACTTC.

This chain connects TRBV4-2 to TRBJ1-2, with no clear D. This CDR3 comprises 14 residues. Trimming shortened V by 1 base and J by 4 bases, and 10 bases separated the two germline ends. Germline V gene lookup returns CDR1 LGHNA and CDR2 YNFKEQ. CDR3: CASSQGRGSYGYTF. The DNA for the CDR3 is TGTGCCAGCAGCCAAGGTCGGGGTTCCTATGGCTACACCTTC.

The chain joins TRBV29-1 to TRBJ2-3; D gene unclear. The CDR3 is made up of 14 amino acids. CDR1 and CDR2 from the germline V gene are SQVTM and ANQGSEA. Trimming shortened V by 4 bases and J by 2 bases, and 13 bases separated the two germline ends. The CDR3 bases are TGCAGCGTTGGACGTGGTAGCTCCACAGATACGCAGTATTTT. Translating it yields CSVGRGSSTDTQYF.

The chain combines TRBV5-1 with TRBJ2-2; possibly TRBD1 for D (6 bases). Germline CDR1 and CDR2: SGHRS and YFSETQ. V was cut by 4 bases and J by 3 bases, with 13 bases left in between. The CDR3 length is 15 residues. CDR3 sequence reads: CASSPRQADTGELFF. The DNA for the CDR3 is TGCGCCAGCAGCCCCAGACAGGCAGACACCGGGGAGCTGTTTTTT.

V usage is TRBV12-3 or TRBV12-4 and J usage is TRBJ2-5; D remains unclear. V was pared by 5 bases and J by 2 bases, with 12 bases between. The CDR3 spans 14 residues. Written as DNA, the CDR3 is TGTGCCAGCAGTCCTTCCTATGCTCAAGAGACCCAGTACTTC. Amino acid sequence: CASSPSYAQETQYF.

This clonotype came up a few times. J is TRBJ1-1 and V is TRBV24-1; D may be TRBD1 (5 bases). V was clipped by 3 bases and J by 1 base, with 8 bases between them. The CDR3 extends over 14 amino acids. From germline, CDR1 is KGHDR and CDR2 SFDVKD. CDR3 region: CATSDGGSNTEAFF. In nucleotides, the CDR3 is TGTGCCACCAGTGATGGGGGTTCGAACACTGAAGCTTTCTTT.

This clonotype was detected a few times. The chain combines TRBV29-1 with TRBJ1-1, with TRBD1 matching over 9 bases. The germline V gene encodes CDR1 SQVTM and CDR2 ANQGSEA. V shed 2 bases, J shed 11 bases, and the junction held 12 bases outside the gene matches. This CDR3 comprises 14 residues. The CDR3 DNA sequence: TGCAGCGTTGAATTCGCCGGGGGACAGGGCCGGGCTTTCTTT. This sequence encodes CSVEFAGGQGRAFF.

This chain links TRBV7-2 with TRBJ1-5; the D gene is possibly TRBD1 (6 bases). V dropped 3 bases and J dropped 3 bases, with 9 bases sitting between them. Germline values: CDR1 SGHTA, CDR2 FQGNSA. This CDR3 region has 14 residues. The DNA of the CDR3 is TGTGCCAGCAGCTTGGCAGGGGTCAATCAGCCCCAGCATTTT. It encodes CASSLAGVNQPQHF.

This clonotype was picked up a small number of times. The chain links TRBV12-3 or TRBV12-4 to TRBJ1-3; TRBD1 aligns across 10 bases. The CDR3 loop spans 15 amino acids. After removal of 6 bases from V and 2 bases from J, the junction contained 4 bases not matched to a gene. The CDR3, as DNA: TGTGCCAGCAGCCGGACAGGGGGAACTGGAAACACCATATATTTT. Amino acids: CASSRTGGTGNTIYF.

This clonotype occurred many times. V and J are TRBV12-3 or TRBV12-4 and TRBJ1-3, with 7 positions matching TRBD1. V shed 3 bases, J shed 7 bases, and the junction held 6 bases outside the gene matches. The CDR3 sequence is 14 residues long. The CDR3 spells CASSFSGGRNTIYF. DNA of the CDR3: TGTGCCAGCAGTTTCTCAGGGGGGAGGAACACCATATATTTT.

This chain links TRBV24-1 with TRBJ2-7; D is possibly TRBD1 (5 bases). Germline CDR1 and CDR2: KGHDR and SFDVKD. The CDR3 is 15 amino acids. V lost 4 bases to trimming and J lost 2 bases, with 14 bases between them. The CDR3 loop is CATSDSGIGAYEQYF. The CDR3, as DNA: TGTGCCACCAGTGACTCAGGGATAGGCGCCTACGAGCAGTACTTC.

V is TRBV7-9 and J is TRBJ1-6, with TRBD1 matching over 7 bases. The CDR3 length is 15 residues. Trimming cost V 5 bases and J 6 bases; bases outside gene matches: 7. Germline V CDR1 and CDR2: SEHNR, FQNEAQ (reference sequence). The CDR3 region has the DNA TGTGCCAGCAGCCTGACGGGACAGCCTAATTCACCCCTCCACTTT. Translated, it gives CASSLTGQPNSPLHF.

The chain combines TRBV6-2 or TRBV6-3 with TRBJ2-1, with 8 bases aligning to TRBD2. V shed 2 bases and J 9 bases; nucleotides not matched to a gene: 6. This CDR3 spans 14 amino acids. Per the germline V gene, CDR1 is MNHEY and CDR2 is SVGEGT. CDR3 sequence (DNA): TGTGCCAGCAGTTACGGTCGGGAGGGAGGTGAGCAGTTCTTC. Protein sequence: CASSYGREGGEQFF.

This clonotype was found once. CDR3 nucleotides: TGTGCCAGCACAGGGAGGGAGAACACTGAAGCTTTCTTT. Its protein is CASTGRENTEAFF. The rearrangement joins TRBV28 to TRBJ1-1, with a possible D match to TRBD1 (5 bases). Germline V gene data show CDR1 as MDHEN and CDR2 as SYDVKM. This CDR3 is 13 amino acids long. Trimming took 7 bases from V and 1 from J, leaving 10 bases between them.

This rearrangement joins TRBV24-1 to TRBJ2-3; possibly TRBD2 for D (5 bases). The V and J ends lost 3 bases and 6 bases respectively, with 9 bases between them. In germline, CDR1 is KGHDR, CDR2 SFDVKD. The length of the CDR3 is 13 residues. For the CDR3, the DNA is TGTGCCACCAGTGATAGAGGGATGGATACGCAGTATTTT. Translating it yields CATSDRGMDTQYF.

This clonotype was counted at least ten times. J is TRBJ1-1 and V is TRBV20-1; D ambiguous. Germline lookup yields CDR1 DFQATT and CDR2 SNEGSKA (reference sequence). The CDR3 has 12 amino acids. V was cut by 3 bases and J by 0 bases, with 5 bases left in between. CDR3: CSASYMNTEAFF. CDR3 nucleotides: TGCAGTGCTAGCTACATGAACACTGAAGCTTTCTTT.

The chain links TRBV4-3 to TRBJ1-1; D is perhaps TRBD1 (5 bases). This CDR3 has 15 residues. Deletions cut 0 bases from V and 5 bases from J, with 13 bases between. The germline V gene encodes CDR1 LGHNA and CDR2 YSLEER. As DNA, the CDR3 is TGCGCCAGCAGCCAAGATACAGTGGGGCGTACTGAAGCTTTCTTT. It translates to CASSQDTVGRTEAFF.

This clonotype was detected only a few times. The CDR3 sequence is CASSPYMDTEAFF. The CDR3 DNA follows: TGTGCCAGCTCACCATATATGGACACTGAAGCTTTCTTT. This sequence joins TRBV18 and TRBJ1-1; unclear D gene. Germline values: CDR1 KGHSH, CDR2 LQKENI. Trimming removed 2 bases from V and 3 bases from J, with 7 bases in between. The CDR3 totals 13 residues.

This sequence joins TRBV29-1 and TRBJ2-5; D remains ambiguous. Trimming pared 4 bases from V and 5 bases from J, leaving 11 bases between. Germline CDR1 SQVTM, CDR2 ANQGSEA. The length of the CDR3 is 12 residues. The CDR3 nucleotides are TGCAGCGTTGGATGGGATGGGGAGACCCAGTACTTC. Translation: CSVGWDGETQYF.

J is TRBJ2-3 and V is TRBV7-2, with 10 nucleotides matching TRBD1. Unmatched junction bases numbered 10, after V lost 5 bases and J lost 5 bases. Germline CDR1 and CDR2: SGHTA and FQGNSA. There are 16 residues in the CDR3. CDR3: CASSLRDRGGGDTQYF. The DNA for the CDR3 is TGTGCCAGCAGCCTCAGGGACAGGGGCGGGGGAGATACGCAGTATTTT.

Only a few counts were recorded for this clonotype. CDR3 residues: CASMKQETQYF. In nucleotides, the CDR3 is TGTGCCAGCATGAAACAAGAGACCCAGTACTTC. J is TRBJ2-5 and V is TRBV6-1; D is ambiguous. The V and J ends lost 7 bases and 2 bases respectively, with 5 bases between them. Germline V CDR1 and CDR2: MNHNS, SASEGT. The CDR3 sequence is 11 residues long.